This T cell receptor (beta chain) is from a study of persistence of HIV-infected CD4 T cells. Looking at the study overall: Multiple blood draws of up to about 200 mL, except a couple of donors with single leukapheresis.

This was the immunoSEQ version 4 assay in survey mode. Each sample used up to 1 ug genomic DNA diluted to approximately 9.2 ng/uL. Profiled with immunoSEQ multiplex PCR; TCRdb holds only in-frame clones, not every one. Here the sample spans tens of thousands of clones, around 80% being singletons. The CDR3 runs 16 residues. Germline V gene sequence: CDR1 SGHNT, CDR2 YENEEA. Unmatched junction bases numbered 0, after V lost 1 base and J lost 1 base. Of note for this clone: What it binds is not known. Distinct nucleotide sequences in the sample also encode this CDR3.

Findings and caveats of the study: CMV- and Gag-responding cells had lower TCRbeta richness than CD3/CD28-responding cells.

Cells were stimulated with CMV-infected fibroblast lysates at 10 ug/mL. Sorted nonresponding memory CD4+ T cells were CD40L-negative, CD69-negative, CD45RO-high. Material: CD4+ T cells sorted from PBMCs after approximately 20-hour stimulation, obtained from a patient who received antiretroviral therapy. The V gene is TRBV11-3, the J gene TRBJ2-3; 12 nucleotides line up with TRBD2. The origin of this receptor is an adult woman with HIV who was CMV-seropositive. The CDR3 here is CASSLGTSGGTDTQYF. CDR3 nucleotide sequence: TGTGCCAGCAGCTTAGGGACTAGCGGGGGCACAGATACGCAGTATTTT.